This T cell receptor beta chain was documented in a study of T cells in Graves' hyperthyroidism and ophthalmopathy. Study-level results: Blood shared most expanded thyroid clonotypes above 0.001. A model of 13 V-J pairs discriminated ophthalmopathy from stable hyperthyroidism.

This CDR3 has 13 amino acids. Germline CDR1 and CDR2: SQVTM and ANQGSEA. The ends were cut back, 7 bases at V and 0 bases at J, with 13 bases in the middle. Amplification of TCR beta CDR3 regions was performed using RNA transcripts as template. First-round RT-PCR of the TCR CDR3 relied on the HTBI primer set. TCRdb fed the multiplex PCR reads into MiXCR, producing one record per CDR3 protein. Counted here are about 360,000 distinct CDR3 sequences, less than 15% occurring once; the ten biggest clones make up less than 10%. This clonotype was picked up a small number of times. Antigen specificity is unknown.

This clonotype originated in a woman aged 18-29 years with Graves' hyperthyroidism. Sequences were obtained from blood. V gene TRBV29-1 combines with J gene TRBJ2-7; D is possibly TRBD1 or TRBD2 (5 bases each). The CDR3 DNA is TGCAGCGCTGGGGGAGCCCACTCCTACGAGCAGTACTTC. Translated, it gives CSAGGAHSYEQYF.